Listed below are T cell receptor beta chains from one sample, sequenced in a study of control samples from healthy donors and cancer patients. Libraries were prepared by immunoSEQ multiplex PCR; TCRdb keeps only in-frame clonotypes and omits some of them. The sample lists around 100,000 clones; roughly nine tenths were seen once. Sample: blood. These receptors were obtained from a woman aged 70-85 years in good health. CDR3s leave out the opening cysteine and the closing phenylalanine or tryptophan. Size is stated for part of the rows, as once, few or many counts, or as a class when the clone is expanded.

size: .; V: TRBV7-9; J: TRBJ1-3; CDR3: ASVLDSGNTIY
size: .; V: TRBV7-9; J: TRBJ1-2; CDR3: ASSSTPGENYGYT
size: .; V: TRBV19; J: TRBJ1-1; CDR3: ASSKTAMTTF
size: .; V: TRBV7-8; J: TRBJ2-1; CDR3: ASNPYRQPYNEQF
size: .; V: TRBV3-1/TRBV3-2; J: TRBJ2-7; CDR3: ASSPYSGSSYEQY
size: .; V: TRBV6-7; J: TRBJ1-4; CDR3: ASSYPNKLTGFGEKLF
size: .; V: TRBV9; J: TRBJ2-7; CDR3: ASSVDGGRSSYEQY
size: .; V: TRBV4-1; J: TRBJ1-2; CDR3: ASSHTPSRGNYGYT
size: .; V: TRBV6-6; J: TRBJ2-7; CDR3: ASSPQGSYEQY
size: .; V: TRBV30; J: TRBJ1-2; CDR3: ALTAQRGYGYT
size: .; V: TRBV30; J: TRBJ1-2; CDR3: AWSVRGGIRGNYGYT
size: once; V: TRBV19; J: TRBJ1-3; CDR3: ASSIGGSGNTIY
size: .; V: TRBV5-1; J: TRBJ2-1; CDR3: ASTSSGSVNEQF
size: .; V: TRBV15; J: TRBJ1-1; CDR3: ATSRVQLNTEAF
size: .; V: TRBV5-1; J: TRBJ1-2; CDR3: ASSPGGGGYGYT
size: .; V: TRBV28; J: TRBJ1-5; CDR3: ASSFLGAGQPQH
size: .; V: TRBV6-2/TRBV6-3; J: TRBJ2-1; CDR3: ASSYGDTGLGHEQF
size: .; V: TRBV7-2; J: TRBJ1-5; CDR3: ASTPGGSNQPQH
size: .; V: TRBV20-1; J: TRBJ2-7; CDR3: SASNRGGSYEQY
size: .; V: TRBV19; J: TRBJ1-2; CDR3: ASSIAGPWNYGYT
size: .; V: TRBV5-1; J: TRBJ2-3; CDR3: ASSLGQGLITDTQY
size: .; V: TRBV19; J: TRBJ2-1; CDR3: ASSMLRNEQF
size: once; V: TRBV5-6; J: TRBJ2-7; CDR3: ASSSTSGYYEQY
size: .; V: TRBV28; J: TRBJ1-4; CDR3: ASSSGTENEKLF
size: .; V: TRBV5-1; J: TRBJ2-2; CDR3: ASSRTSGNTGELF
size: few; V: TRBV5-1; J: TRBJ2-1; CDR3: ASSPGQGNNEQF
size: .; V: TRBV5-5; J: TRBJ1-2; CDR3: ASSSPGANYGYT
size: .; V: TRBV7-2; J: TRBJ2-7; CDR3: ASSFLMDSTYEQY
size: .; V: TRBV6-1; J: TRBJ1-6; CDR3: ASSERRSPLH
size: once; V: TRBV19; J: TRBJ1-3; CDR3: ASQSSGNTIY
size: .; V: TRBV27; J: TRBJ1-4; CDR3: ASSPRGGLGVYEKLF
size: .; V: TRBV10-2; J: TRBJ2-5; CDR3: ASSLSPLSGSGQETQY
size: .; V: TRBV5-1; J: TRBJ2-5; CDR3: ASSSQTGETQY
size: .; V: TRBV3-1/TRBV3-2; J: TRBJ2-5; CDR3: ASSQSGGGKTQY
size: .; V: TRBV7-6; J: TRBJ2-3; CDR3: ASSSQSAVRGSFIVTDTQY
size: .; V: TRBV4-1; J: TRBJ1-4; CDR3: ASSQGEETVKLF
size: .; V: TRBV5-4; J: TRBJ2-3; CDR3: ASSLKTSGSDTQY
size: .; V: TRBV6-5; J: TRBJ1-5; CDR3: ASSYSRNSNQPQH
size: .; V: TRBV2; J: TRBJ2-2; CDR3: ATSNSDTGELF
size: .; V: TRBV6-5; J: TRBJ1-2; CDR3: ASSLGNGYT
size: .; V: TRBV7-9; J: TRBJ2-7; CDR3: ASSLAQGPYEQY
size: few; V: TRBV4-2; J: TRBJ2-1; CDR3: ASSQGGLSSYNEQF
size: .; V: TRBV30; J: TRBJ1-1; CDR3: AWSLALKGNTEAF
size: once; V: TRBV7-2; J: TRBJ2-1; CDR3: ASSSGTGNYNEQF